What follows are 10 T cell receptor beta chains derived from one specimen sequenced in a study of blood T cell repertoires in COVID-19. Clones were sequenced by immunoSEQ multiplex PCR, and TCRdb holds only the in-frame ones, with some missing. The repertoire has some 290,000 clones, roughly 80% of them found once; the top ten carry 4.6%. Material: peripheral blood. The receptors originated from a man in his sixties who had recovered from COVID-19.

The V gene is TRBV28, the J gene TRBJ1-1; D is ambiguous. Germline CDR1 reads MDHEN; CDR2 reads SYDVKM. V shed 2 bases and J shed 11 bases, with 12 bases lying between them. This CDR3 is built from 12 residues. DNA of the CDR3: TGTGCCAGCAGTTTAGCGGGAGGGCAGGCTTTCTTT. This encodes CASSLAGGQAFF.

The genes are TRBV14 and TRBJ2-5, with D possibly matching TRBD1 (6 bases). The length of the CDR3 is 17 residues. The V gene lost 0 bases and the J gene lost 1 base, with 15 bases spanning the gap. The germline gives CDR1 SGHDN, CDR2 FVKESK. In DNA, the CDR3 is TGTGCCAGCAGCCAAGATAGGGACATTACCCCCCAAGAGACCCAGTACTTC. Protein product: CASSQDRDITPQETQYF.

The V and J genes are TRBV18 and TRBJ2-7; 9 bases map to TRBD2. The CDR3 covers 19 residues. Trimming cost V 6 bases and J 4 bases; bases outside gene matches: 22. Germline V gene lookup returns CDR1 KGHSH and CDR2 LQKENI. CDR3 in amino acids: CASSCESTSGPSSPYEQYF. The CDR3, as DNA: TGTGCCAGCTCTTGCGAGTCGACTAGCGGTCCAAGCAGCCCTTACGAGCAGTACTTC.

This chain connects TRBV2 to TRBJ1-3; D is perhaps TRBD1 (5 bases). CDR3 length: 16 residues. Trimming took 4 bases from V and 0 from J, leaving 13 bases between them. Germline-derived CDR1 and CDR2 are SNHLY and FYNNEI. CDR3 amino acids: CASSVIGAVSGNTIYF. In nucleotides, the CDR3 is TGTGCCAGCAGTGTCATAGGGGCCGTCTCTGGAAACACCATATATTTT. The variable domain in full, completed from reference TRBV2 and TRBJ1-3, reads EPEVTQTPSHQVTQMGQEVILRCVPISNHLYFYWYRQILGQKVEFLVSFYNNEISEKSEIFDDQFSVERPDGSNFTLKIRSTKLEDSAMYFCASSVIGAVSGNTIYFGEGSWLTVV.

The chain couples TRBV3-1 (or the pseudogene TRBV3-2) to TRBJ1-1, with D unresolved. This CDR3 region has 14 residues. The V and J ends lost 1 base and 11 bases respectively, with 17 bases between them. CDR1 and CDR2 from the germline V gene are LGHDT and YNNKEL (reference sequence). CDR3 sequence: CASSQGAGFLAAFF. For the CDR3, the DNA is TGTGCCAGCAGCCAAGGGGCGGGTTTCCTGGCCGCTTTCTTT.

The genes are TRBV28 and TRBJ1-2; D not certain. CDR3 length: 15 amino acids. Germline-derived CDR1 and CDR2 are MDHEN and SYDVKM. Trimming stripped 5 bases from V and 4 bases from J, with 17 bases between. The CDR3: CASSRSSSGVYGYTF. The CDR3 coding sequence is TGTGCCAGCAGTCGTAGTTCGTCCGGGGTCTATGGCTACACCTTC.

This chain uses TRBV20-1 with TRBJ2-7; no clear D gene. The CDR3 contains 11 residues. V lost 3 bases and J 4 bases, leaving 7 bases between the germline ends. Germline lookup yields CDR1 DFQATT and CDR2 SNEGSKA (reference sequence). The CDR3 DNA reads TGCAGTGCTAGTGCCGGTTACGAGCAGTACTTC. Amino acid sequence: CSASAGYEQYF.

The chain recombines TRBV5-1 with TRBJ2-7; perhaps TRBD2 as D (5 bases). Germline V gene lookup returns CDR1 SGHRS and CDR2 YFSETQ. With 0 bases removed from V and 7 bases from J, the gap between germline ends came to 17 bases. This CDR3 region has 15 residues. The CDR3 sequence is CASSLAPGSPGEQYF. CDR3 coding DNA: TGCGCCAGCAGCTTGGCCCCGGGCAGTCCGGGGGAGCAGTACTTC.

CDR3 bases: TGTGCCACCGCCCGGGACAACAATCAGCCCCAGCATTTT. It codes for CATARDNNQPQHF. This chain connects TRBV28 to TRBJ1-5; TRBD1 might be the D (6 bases). This CDR3 region has 13 residues. Germline values: CDR1 MDHEN, CDR2 SYDVKM. The ends were cut back, 10 bases at V and 3 bases at J, with 13 bases in the middle.

This sequence joins TRBV9 and TRBJ1-1; D ambiguous. This CDR3 is 15 amino acids long. In germline, CDR1 is SGDLS, CDR2 YYNGEE. V was trimmed by 0 bases and J by 1 base, leaving 10 bases between them. CDR3 bases: TGTGCCAGCAGCGTAGGAGGGATGGCGAACACTGAAGCTTTCTTT. Its translation: CASSVGGMANTEAFF.